The 29 T cell receptor beta chains below were found in one sample sequenced in a study of cytomegalovirus exposure and HLA in healthy donors. PCR used 60 Vbeta primers and 13 Jbeta primers. Measured with immunoSEQ multiplex PCR; TCRdb has only the in-frame clones, and not every one. Of roughly 200,000 clones detected, about 80% appear once; the ten largest clones hold about 4.6%. Specimen: PBMCs. The source of these receptors is a young woman in good health and CMV-seropositive.

This clone occurred once. The gene calls are TRBV4-2 and TRBJ2-2; TRBD1 matches 7 bases. The CDR3 consists of 15 residues. Looked up from germline, CDR1 is LGHNA and CDR2 is YNFKEQ. The V and J ends lost 6 bases and 6 bases, in that order; junction bases with no gene match: 10. CDR3 coding DNA: TGTGCCAGCAGTCCAGGAACAGGGGTCGCCGGGGAGCTGTTTTTT. This codes for CASSPGTGVAGELFF.

This rearrangement joins TRBV27 to TRBJ2-7; tentative D call: TRBD2 (5 bases). This CDR3 contains 12 residues. Between the trimmed V and J ends, which lost 5 bases and 2 bases, there was a span of 7 bases. Germline V gives CDR1 MNHEY, CDR2 SMNVEV (reference sequence). CDR3 residues: CASSPGTYEQYF. Written as DNA, the CDR3 is TGTGCCAGCAGTCCCGGGACCTACGAGCAGTACTTC.

The chain couples TRBV2 to TRBJ2-7; D is undetermined. This CDR3 contains 12 residues. From germline, CDR1 is SNHLY and CDR2 FYNNEI. V lost 4 bases, J lost 2 bases, and 6 bases lay in between. The CDR3 sequence: CASSGEAYEQYF. The CDR3 nucleotides read TGTGCCAGCAGTGGAGAGGCCTACGAGCAGTACTTC.

The V call is TRBV5-5, the J call TRBJ2-5; TRBD1 agrees at 11 bases. The CDR3 has 15 amino acids. Germline V lookup: CDR1 SGHKS, CDR2 YYEKEE (reference sequence). V shed 2 bases and J 5 bases; nucleotides not matched to a gene: 5. In DNA, the CDR3 is TGTGCCAGCAGCTTCGTTGGGACAGGGGGGGAGACCCAGTACTTC. As protein: CASSFVGTGGETQYF.

The rearrangement links TRBV4-1 to TRBJ2-3, with TRBD1 as a possible D gene (5 bases). The CDR3 length is 16 residues. V lost 1 base to trimming and J lost 0 bases, with 11 bases between them. Germline values: CDR1 MGHRA, CDR2 YSYEKL. Here the CDR3 DNA reads TGCGCCAGCAGCCAAGTGTGGCAGGGAAGCACAGATACGCAGTATTTT. Protein sequence: CASSQVWQGSTDTQYF.

The chain couples TRBV13 to TRBJ1-6; D remains unclear. The CDR3 extends over 16 amino acids. V dropped 5 bases and J dropped 11 bases, with 22 bases sitting between them. CDR1 is PRHDT and CDR2 is FYEKMQ in the germline V gene (reference sequence). The CDR3 bases are TGTGCCAGCAGCCTCTATATACGGGGAAAAACGGCACCCCTCCACTTT. Its translation: CASSLYIRGKTAPLHF.

The chain joins TRBV11-2 to TRBJ2-1; D call uncertain. CDR1 and CDR2 (germline): SGHAT, FQNNGV. CDR3 length equals 15 residues. V dropped 0 bases and J dropped 5 bases, with 11 bases sitting between them. The CDR3 is CASSLDLATNNEQFF. CDR3 sequence (DNA): TGTGCCAGCAGCTTAGATCTCGCCACTAACAATGAGCAGTTCTTC.

The chain is built from TRBV7-9 and TRBJ1-1; a possible D gene is TRBD1 (6 bases). Trimming stripped 4 bases from V and 0 bases from J, with 12 bases between. CDR1 and CDR2 from the germline V gene are SEHNR and FQNEAQ (reference sequence). The CDR3 extends over 15 amino acids. The CDR3 DNA reads as TGTGCCAGCAGCTCATCCGGGACATTGAACACTGAAGCTTTCTTT. Amino acid sequence: CASSSSGTLNTEAFF.

The chain carries TRBV30 and TRBJ2-7; D call uncertain. The germline CDR1 and CDR2 sequences are GTSNPN and SVGIG (reference sequence). Trimming removed 0 bases from V and 5 bases from J, with 5 bases in between. The CDR3 is 11 residues long. The CDR3 region is CAWSVINEQYF. CDR3 DNA sequence: TGTGCCTGGAGTGTAATCAACGAGCAGTACTTC.

This chain connects TRBV29-1 to TRBJ1-1; D is unclear. The CDR3 contains 11 residues. Germline V CDR1 and CDR2: SQVTM, ANQGSEA. The V end lost 6 bases, the J end lost 1 base, and 6 bases lay between the germline ends. DNA for the CDR3: TGCAGCGTCGGTACGAACACTGAAGCTTTCTTT. It is translated as CSVGTNTEAFF.

This clone has at least ten counts. The rearrangement uses TRBV6-1 and TRBJ1-2; D not resolved. V gave up 0 bases and J gave up 6 bases, with 11 bases separating them. The germline V gene has CDR1 MNHNS and CDR2 SASEGT. This CDR3 is built from 14 residues. The DNA of the CDR3 is TGTGCCAGCAGTGAAGCTCCCGACGGGGATGGCTACACCTTC. This sequence encodes CASSEAPDGDGYTF.

This clone was observed a few times. This sequence joins TRBV19 and TRBJ1-4; 9 bases match TRBD1. CDR3 size: 14 residues. Unmatched junction bases numbered 5, after V lost 5 bases and J lost 7 bases. In germline, CDR1 is LNHDA, CDR2 SQIVND (reference sequence). CDR3 sequence reads: CASSPQGQGEKLFF. CDR3 nucleotides: TGTGCCAGTAGTCCACAGGGACAGGGTGAAAAACTGTTTTTT. Combining the CDR3 with reference TRBV19 and TRBJ1-4 gives the whole variable domain DGGITQSPKYLFRKEGQNVTLSCEQNLNHDAMYWYRQDPGQGLRLIYYSQIVNDFQKGDIAEGYSVSREKKESFPLTVTSAQKNPTAFYLCASSPQGQGEKLFFGSGTQLSVL.

The table lists this clone with a few counts. This CDR3 is CATSPGQGAFGGANVLTF. CDR3 in DNA: TGTGCCACCAGCCCGGGACAGGGGGCGTTTGGTGGGGCCAACGTCCTGACTTTC. This sequence joins TRBV15 and TRBJ2-6, with 12 bases that match TRBD1. CDR3 length equals 18 residues. In germline, CDR1 is LNHNV, CDR2 YYDKDF (reference sequence). J gave up 3 bases and V 5 bases, and 8 bases lay outside the gene matches.

The chain uses TRBV2 and TRBJ2-1; 10 bases fit TRBD2. The trim removed 9 bases at V and 7 bases at J, leaving 9 bases unmatched. CDR1 is SNHLY and CDR2 is FYNNEI in the germline V gene. This CDR3 spans 14 amino acids. CDR3 in amino acids: CASQWLAGENEQFF. The CDR3 bases are TGTGCCAGTCAGTGGCTAGCGGGAGAAAATGAGCAGTTCTTC.

CDR3 sequence (DNA): TGCAGCGTAACCCGACAGAACGAGCAGTACTTC. This codes for CSVTRQNEQYF. This chain joins TRBV29-1 and TRBJ2-7; tentatively, D is TRBD1 (5 bases). V lost 6 bases, J lost 5 bases, and 11 bases lay in between. Germline V gene sequence: CDR1 SQVTM, CDR2 ANQGSEA. The CDR3 length is 11 residues.

This chain joins TRBV9 and TRBJ2-7, with 8 nucleotides matching TRBD2. This CDR3 has 16 residues. Germline CDR1 and CDR2: SGDLS and YYNGEE. Losses at the gene ends were 3 bases for V and 5 bases for J; bases not matched to a gene: 13. The CDR3 here is CASSALLAAEPHEQYF. The DNA of the CDR3 is TGTGCCAGCAGCGCCCTACTAGCGGCTGAGCCGCACGAGCAGTACTTC.

This chain connects TRBV2 to TRBJ1-2; no definite D call. This CDR3 region has 15 residues. Per the germline V gene, CDR1 is SNHLY and CDR2 is FYNNEI. The V end lost 4 bases, the J end lost 3 bases, and 15 bases lay between the germline ends. The CDR3 DNA reads TGTGCCAGCAGTGGCGGCTGGAATGCTGACTATGGCTACACCTTC. This encodes CASSGGWNADYGYTF.

This chain links TRBV21-1 with TRBJ1-2; TRBD1 is taken as the D call from the table, unchecked against the DNA. TRBV21-1 is termed a pseudogene. This CDR3 has 13 amino acids. CDR3: CASSKDRGGGYTF. CDR3 in DNA: TGTGCCAGCAGCAAAGACAGGGGAGGTGGCTACACCTTC.

This chain uses TRBV6-5 with TRBJ2-1; maybe TRBD1 (6 bases). With 8 bases removed from V and 5 bases from J, the gap between germline ends came to 16 bases. CDR3 length equals 14 residues. Germline V gives CDR1 MNHEY, CDR2 SVGAGI. Written as DNA, the CDR3 is TGTGCCAGCTCCCAGCTGGGGGCCCACAATGAGCAGTTCTTC. It codes for CASSQLGAHNEQFF.

With regard to this clone: Within the sample, other DNA sequences also encode this same CDR3. The chain employs TRBV5-1 and TRBJ1-3, with TRBD1 identical over 7 bases. Trimming removed 0 bases from V and 3 bases from J; junction bases left unmatched: 3. From germline, CDR1 is SGHRS and CDR2 YFSETQ. This CDR3 has 15 amino acids. CDR3 residues: CASSLAGDSGNTIYF. Here the CDR3 DNA reads TGCGCCAGCAGCTTGGCAGGGGACAGTGGAAACACCATATATTTT.

The chain joins TRBV7-8 to TRBJ2-1, with a tentative D call TRBD1 (6 bases). Germline V gives CDR1 SGHVS, CDR2 FQNEAQ. The CDR3 extends over 15 amino acids. V was clipped by 3 bases and J by 0 bases, with 9 bases between them. CDR3 sequence reads: CASSLRTASYNEQFF. Written as DNA, the CDR3 is TGTGCCAGCAGCTTGAGGACAGCCTCCTACAATGAGCAGTTCTTC.

This clone was counted once. V is TRBV4-1 and J is TRBJ2-6, with a possible D match to TRBD2 (5 bases). This CDR3 is built from 15 residues. Per the germline V gene, CDR1 is MGHRA and CDR2 is YSYEKL. Trimming pared 5 bases from V and 2 bases from J, leaving 10 bases between. The CDR3 DNA follows: TGCGCCAGCAGCGCTGAGAGGGCTGGGGCCAACGTCCTGACTTTC. Protein product: CASSAERAGANVLTF.

The V gene is TRBV5-1, the J gene TRBJ1-1; weak D call: TRBD1 (5 bases). This CDR3 is built from 14 residues. The germline gives CDR1 SGHRS, CDR2 YFSETQ. V was trimmed by 0 bases and J by 1 base, leaving 7 bases between them. The CDR3 protein is CASSLVGGNTEAFF. The CDR3 DNA reads as TGCGCCAGCAGCTTGGTCGGGGGGAACACTGAAGCTTTCTTT.

This clone was seen only a few times. The rearrangement joins TRBV4-3 to TRBJ1-1; TRBD1 matches 8 bases. The J segment lost 2 bases and the V segment lost 4 bases, leaving 3 bases of the junction unmatched. The CDR3 is made up of 14 amino acids. Looked up from germline, CDR1 is LGHNA and CDR2 is YSLEER. In nucleotides, the CDR3 is TGCGCCAGCAGCCCGGACAGGGCCAACACTGAAGCTTTCTTT. Protein sequence: CASSPDRANTEAFF.

This chain links TRBV11-3 with TRBJ2-2; D is uncertain. Per the germline V gene, CDR1 is SGHNT and CDR2 is YENEEA. This CDR3 is built from 14 residues. The V and J ends lost 0 bases and 1 base respectively, with 3 bases between them. The CDR3 sequence: CASSLDQNTGELFF. The DNA of the CDR3 is TGTGCCAGCAGCTTAGATCAGAACACCGGGGAGCTGTTTTTT.

The rearrangement joins TRBV15 to TRBJ2-1; TRBD1 might be the D (6 bases). V was cut by 1 base and J by 0 bases, with 10 bases left in between. This CDR3 has 16 amino acids. The germline V gene has CDR1 LNHNV and CDR2 YYDKDF (reference sequence). CDR3 residues: CATSRGRDTSYNEQFF. The DNA for the CDR3 is TGTGCCACCAGCAGAGGTCGGGACACCTCCTACAATGAGCAGTTCTTC.

The gene calls are TRBV20-1 and TRBJ2-7; D is possibly TRBD1 (5 bases). The germline V gene has CDR1 DFQATT and CDR2 SNEGSKA (reference sequence). V shed 6 bases and J shed 4 bases, with 7 bases lying between them. CDR3 length: 10 residues. This CDR3 is CSADRYEQYF. CDR3 nucleotides: TGCAGTGCCGACAGATACGAGCAGTACTTC.

The chain couples TRBV11-3 to TRBJ2-1, with 16 bases fitting TRBD2. In germline, CDR1 is SGHNT, CDR2 YENEEA. This CDR3 has 19 residues. V trimming: 3 bases; J trimming: 8 bases; junction bases outside the gene matches: 13. The CDR3 protein is CASSFAGTSGGAKGHEQFF. CDR3 bases: TGTGCCAGCAGCTTCGCCGGGACTAGCGGGGGGGCAAAGGGTCATGAGCAGTTCTTC.

The chain carries TRBV7-9 and TRBJ2-4, with TRBD2 matching over 7 bases. V shed 4 bases, J shed 0 bases, and the junction held 12 bases outside the gene matches. Germline V gene sequence: CDR1 SEHNR, CDR2 FQNEAQ (reference sequence). This CDR3 is 18 amino acids long. CDR3 sequence (DNA): TGTGCCAGCAGCTCTGGGGGGGAGTCAAGACTAGCCAAAAACATTCAGTACTTC. It codes for CASSSGGESRLAKNIQYF.